Listed here is a single TCR beta chain. What this receptor recognizes is not known. Nothing much larger sits one base from this clone, and base qualities are not available. The treatment or condition label corresponds to: in vitro stimulation with specific CMV peptide epitopes to enrich CMV-specific T cells. CDR1 and CDR2, per the germline V gene, are SQVTM and ANQGSEA. V is reduced by 8 bases and J by 2 bases, leaving a spacing of 12 bases between them. The cysteine opens and the phenylalanine closes a CDR3 of 12 amino acids. Of the read, only the CDR3 DNA is kept; its 36 bases are in frame from base 1. This sample was taken from a study of T cell repertoires in cytomegalovirus infection (dated by TCRdb to the late 2010s). Background on the whole study: The peptide stimulations were aimed at well-studied HLA-B-restricted epitopes as well as recently identified HLA-C-restricted CMV epitopes, whose presentation resists viral immunomodulation. Donor HLA type was relevant to the analysis, as public TCR beta signatures indicated carriage of CMV infection together with the matching HLA type.

Points the paper makes about the study in general: Cumulative frequency of public TCR beta family members discriminated carriers of CMV infection plus the relevant HLA type in this cohort and an independent 352-donor cohort. The ex vivo response was dominated by HLA-C-restricted CMV-specific TCR beta clonotypes, and the single most frequent clonotype in two of eight donors was supplied by these HLA-C-restricted clonotypes.

Sequencing used an Illumina HiSeq 1500. TCRdb itself trimmed the public reads at Q25 with fastp, ran MiXCR and retained productive beta chains. Entries are consolidated by CDR3 protein sequence, retaining the most common genes and DNA. This sample has around 750,000 distinct CDR3 sequences in its table, and less than 35% of those were observed once. In total, the top ten clones hold around 12% of the sample. The sequence derives from a human donor in good health (CMV status not recorded). Some clones in this sample may be carry-over from other donors' samples. The sequences come from cultured CD8+ T cells from PBMCs, collected from culture after CMV antigen stimulation. The sequence links TRBV29-1 to TRBJ1-2, with no D gene named confidently. At the DNA level, the sequence is TGCAGCATCCGCAATGACAACTATGGCTACACCTTC. Translation gives CSIRNDNYGYTF.